The 11 T cell receptor beta chains below were found in one sample sequenced in a study of T cells in Graves' hyperthyroidism and ophthalmopathy. TCR beta CDR3 regions were amplified from RNA. When the TCR CDR3 underwent first-round RT-PCR, the HTBI primer set was used. TCRdb called the multiplex PCR reads again in MiXCR, with one record for every CDR3 protein. This table holds 300,000 to 450,000 distinct CDR3 sequences, roughly 12% found once. Sequenced input: blood. The source of these receptors is a man under 40 with Graves' hyperthyroidism that later progressed to Graves' ophthalmopathy.

The table lists this clonotype with many counts. The genes are TRBV9 and TRBJ1-2; weak D call: TRBD1 (5 bases). From germline, CDR1 is SGDLS and CDR2 YYNGEE. This CDR3 has 14 residues. V lost 4 bases and J lost 4, with 14 bases in between. CDR3 coding DNA: TGTGCCAGCAGCCAGCACGGGGGGATCTATGGCTACACCTTC. Its translation: CASSQHGGIYGYTF. Full variable domain (remainder filled in from reference TRBV9 and TRBJ1-2): DSGVTQTPKHLITATGQRVTLRCSPRSGDLSVYWYQQSLDQGLQFLIQYYNGEERAKGNILERFSAQQFPDLHSELNLSSLELGDSALYFCASSQHGGIYGYTFGSGTRLTVV.

This chain joins TRBV25-1 and TRBJ2-4; 15 positions match TRBD2. Germline values: CDR1 MGHDK, CDR2 SYGVNS. The CDR3 is 17 residues long. V was pared by 3 bases and J by 7 bases, with 7 bases of the junction left unmatched. The CDR3 DNA follows: TGTGCCAGCAGTGATTCCGGACTAGCGGGGGGGCCGAACATTCAGTACTTC. It translates to CASSDSGLAGGPNIQYF.

This clonotype occurred a few times. V is TRBV25-1 and J is TRBJ1-5; D ambiguous. Germline CDR1 MGHDK, CDR2 SYGVNS. Trimming stripped 3 bases from V and 1 base from J, with 10 bases between. The CDR3 extends over 15 amino acids. The CDR3, as DNA: TGTGCCAGCAGTGACCTTGACGGAAGCAATCAGCCCCAGCATTTT. Translated, it gives CASSDLDGSNQPQHF.

At least ten counts were recorded for this clonotype. The rearrangement uses TRBV7-8 and TRBJ2-7; tentative D call: TRBD2 (5 bases). CDR3 length: 15 residues. Germline lookup yields CDR1 SGHVS and CDR2 FQNEAQ. Trimming removed 3 bases at V and 3 bases at J, with 15 bases between. Here the CDR3 reads CASSLISDGFYEQYF. The DNA of the CDR3 is TGTGCCAGCAGCTTGATTAGCGACGGTTTCTACGAGCAGTACTTC.

This clonotype was picked up a small number of times. V and J are TRBV6-4 and TRBJ1-6; no clear D. Trimming stripped 1 base from V and 7 bases from J, with 8 bases between. Per the germline V gene, CDR1 is MRHNA and CDR2 is SNTAGT. The CDR3 runs to 14 residues. The DNA for the CDR3 is TGTGCCAGCAGTGACTACAGCCGGAATTCACCCCTCCACTTT. Its protein product is CASSDYSRNSPLHF.

This clonotype was detected a few times. V gene TRBV28 combines with J gene TRBJ2-5; 8 nucleotides match TRBD1. Germline V CDR1 and CDR2: MDHEN, SYDVKM. CDR3 length equals 17 residues. V dropped 3 bases and J dropped 2; count of bases not matched to a gene: 11. The CDR3 loop reads CASSFHPRTGLQETQYF. The CDR3 DNA reads TGTGCCAGCAGTTTTCACCCCCGGACAGGGCTGCAAGAGACCCAGTACTTC.

The J gene is TRBJ1-4, the V gene TRBV9; 7 bases are shared with TRBD1. Germline CDR1 reads SGDLS; CDR2 reads YYNGEE. This CDR3 is built from 14 residues. Trimming cost V 3 bases and J 4 bases; bases outside gene matches: 3. The CDR3: CASSGGTVNEKLFF. The CDR3 bases are TGTGCCAGCAGCGGCGGGACAGTTAATGAAAAACTGTTTTTT.

There are many counts of this clonotype. This chain joins TRBV7-8 and TRBJ1-1; 9 positions agree with TRBD1. V shed 3 bases, J shed 5 bases, and the junction held 4 bases outside the gene matches. This CDR3 contains 14 residues. Germline V gene data show CDR1 as SGHVS and CDR2 as FQNEAQ. The CDR3 DNA reads as TGTGCCAGCAGCTTCGGGACAGGGATTACTGAAGCTTTCTTT. This gives the protein CASSFGTGITEAFF.

The rearrangement joins TRBV12-5 to TRBJ1-4, with D possibly matching TRBD1 (5 bases). CDR1 LGHNT and CDR2 FRNRAP come from the germline V gene. The CDR3 covers 19 residues. With 0 bases removed from V and 7 bases from J, the gap between germline ends came to 24 bases. The CDR3 loop is CASGLVPPIRGGIGEKLFF. CDR3 coding DNA: TGTGCTAGTGGTTTGGTACCCCCCATTCGTGGGGGTATCGGTGAAAAACTGTTTTTT.

This clonotype was counted many times. V usage is TRBV28 and J usage is TRBJ2-1; D is ambiguous. The germline V gene encodes CDR1 MDHEN and CDR2 SYDVKM. V shed 8 bases and J shed 0 bases, with 17 bases lying between them. The CDR3 length is 16 residues. CDR3 region: CASPPRNVGSYNEQFF. DNA of the CDR3: TGTGCCAGCCCTCCCAGAAATGTAGGCTCCTACAATGAGCAGTTCTTC. The full variable domain, with the rest looked up from reference TRBV28 and TRBJ2-1, is DVKVTQSSRYLVKRTGEKVFLECVQDMDHENMFWYRQDPGLGLRLIYFSYDVKMKEKGDIPEGYSVSREKKERFSLILESASTNQTSMYLCASPPRNVGSYNEQFFGPGTRLTVL.

This clonotype was observed at least ten times. The chain links TRBV5-1 to TRBJ2-7; the D is unclear. Between the trimmed V and J ends, which lost 5 bases and 3 bases, there was a span of 3 bases. Germline V gene data show CDR1 as SGHRS and CDR2 as YFSETQ. CDR3 length equals 10 residues. Here the CDR3 DNA reads TGCGCCAGCAGGGGCTACGAGCAGTACTTC. The encoded protein is CASRGYEQYF.